The rows below give T cell receptor beta chains drawn from one sample of a study of blood T cell repertoires in COVID-19. The data were produced by immunoSEQ multiplex PCR, yet TCRdb's version contains in-frame clones alone and is incomplete. The sample carries around 150,000 clones, around 81% recorded once. Specimen: peripheral blood. These receptors were obtained from a woman aged 45 to 65 with acute or convalescent COVID-19. The CDR3 runs from the conserved cysteine through the conserved F or W. The D gene is left open where the match is weak. Clone size, where shown, is once, few, many, or a class for clones that have expanded.

>-|TRBV28|TRBJ2-2|-
CASSLWQIANTGELFF
TGTGCCAGCAGTTTGTGGCAGATCGCGAACACCGGGGAGCTGTTTTTT
>-|TRBV5-1|TRBJ1-4|-
CASRRVGDEKLFF
TGCGCCAGCAGGAGGGTGGGAGATGAAAAACTGTTTTTT
>-|TRBV7-3|TRBJ1-6|-
CASSPGYSDSPLHF
TGTGCCAGCAGCCCAGGTTATTCAGACTCACCCCTCCACTTT
>many|TRBV21-1|TRBJ1-3|-
CASSSRSRGGDDTIYF
TGTGCCAGCAGCAGCCGCTCCCGGGGGGGAGATGACACCATATATTTT
>-|TRBV4-1|TRBJ2-3|TRBD2
CASSQDHGLAGGPSTDTQYF
TGCGCCAGCAGCCAAGACCACGGACTAGCGGGGGGACCTAGCACAGATACGCAGTATTTT
>-|TRBV5-1|TRBJ2-7|TRBD1
CASSYLGQGSYEQYF
TGCGCCAGCAGCTATCTTGGACAGGGGAGCTACGAGCAGTACTTC
>-|TRBV7-9|TRBJ1-1|TRBD1
CASSWGTGGFIRDTEAFF
TGTGCCAGCAGCTGGGGGACAGGGGGGTTTATTCGGGACACTGAAGCTTTCTTT
>-|TRBV15|TRBJ1-5|-
CATSRGKVLLEAQHF
TGTGCCACCAGCAGAGGGAAGGTGTTGCTAGAAGCCCAGCATTTT
>-|TRBV20-1|TRBJ2-1|-
CSASSRVGEQFF
TGCAGTGCTAGTAGCAGGGTGGGCGAGCAGTTCTTC
>-|TRBV7-2|TRBJ2-5|-
CASSLGAGQTQYF
TGTGCCAGCAGCCTAGGGGCTGGGCAGACCCAGTACTTC
>-|TRBV7-9|TRBJ1-1|-
CASSSDYSEAFF
TGTGCCAGCAGCTCAGATTACAGTGAAGCTTTCTTT
>-|TRBV9|TRBJ2-3|TRBD2
CASSAASGGRGTDTQYF
TGTGCCAGCAGCGCAGCTAGCGGGGGGCGCGGGACAGATACGCAGTATTTT
>-|TRBV5-8|TRBJ1-4|TRBD1
CASSSAGGIGTNEKLFF
TGTGCCAGCAGCTCCGCAGGGGGGATCGGAACTAATGAAAAACTGTTTTTT
>-|TRBV6-1|TRBJ1-2|TRBD1
CASSELTGDYGYTF
TGTGCCAGCAGTGAGTTGACAGGGGACTATGGCTACACCTTC
>-|TRBV30|TRBJ1-6|-
CASSQIARYSRLHF
TGTGCCTCGTCACAGATCGCTCGCTACAGTCGCCTCCACTTT
>-|TRBV18|TRBJ1-5|TRBD1
CASSPEGAQPQHF
TGTGCCAGCTCACCTGAGGGGGCCCAGCCCCAGCATTTT
>-|TRBV19|TRBJ2-7|TRBD1
CASSLLDRDEQYF
TGTGCCAGTAGTCTCCTAGACAGGGACGAGCAGTACTTC
>-|TRBV28|TRBJ1-1|-
CASSPPKTAAGEAFF
TGTGCCAGCAGTCCACCTAAGACCGCGGCTGGGGAAGCTTTCTTT
>-|TRBV12-5|TRBJ1-2|TRBD1
CASGLALQGDGYTF
TGTGCTAGTGGTTTGGCCCTTCAGGGGGATGGCTACACCTTC
>-|TRBV10-3|TRBJ2-1|-
CAISESVGGYNEQFF
TGTGCCATCAGTGAGTCTGTGGGGGGCTACAATGAGCAGTTCTTC
>-|TRBV19|TRBJ2-1|TRBD2
CASSITGTSLTNEQFF
TGTGCCAGTAGTATCACCGGGACTAGCCTCACCAATGAGCAGTTCTTC
>-|TRBV20-1|TRBJ1-2|-
CSALPLSGYTF
TGCAGTGCCCTACCGTTGAGCGGCTACACCTTC
>-|TRBV6-2/TRBV6-3|TRBJ1-1|-
CASSPQGRLNTEAFF
TGTGCCAGCAGTCCCCAGGGGCGGCTGAACACTGAAGCTTTCTTT
>-|TRBV3-1/TRBV3-2|TRBJ2-2|-
CASSKDGTGELFF
TGTGCCAGCAGCAAAGACGGGACCGGGGAGCTGTTTTTT
>-|TRBV29-1|TRBJ2-1|-
CSVVGSSYNEQFF
TGCAGCGTTGTCGGGAGCTCCTACAATGAGCAGTTCTTC
>-|TRBV6-5|TRBJ1-4|-
CASRLTGENTRVFF
TGTGCCAGCAGACTGACAGGCGAAAATACGAGGGTGTTTTTT
>few|TRBV18|TRBJ2-7|TRBD1
CASSTKTGIYEQYF
TGTGCCAGCTCAACTAAGACAGGGATCTACGAGCAGTACTTC
>-|TRBV18|TRBJ2-2|TRBD2
CASSPWRGATGELFF
TGTGCCAGCTCACCATGGCGGGGGGCCACCGGGGAGCTGTTTTTT
>once|TRBV6-2/TRBV6-3|TRBJ1-5|TRBD1
CASSTGAGNQPQHF
TGTGCCAGCAGTACAGGGGCCGGCAATCAGCCCCAGCATTTT
>once|TRBV6-1|TRBJ1-6|-
CASSVAREGSPLHF
TGTGCCAGCAGTGTAGCCAGGGAGGGATCACCCCTCCACTTT
>-|TRBV7-2|TRBJ1-2|TRBD1
CASSFDRGPGGYTF
TGTGCCAGCAGCTTCGACAGGGGCCCCGGTGGCTACACCTTC
>-|TRBV6-2/TRBV6-3|TRBJ1-5|TRBD1
CASSSGTGFDQPQHF
TGTGCCAGCAGCTCCGGGACAGGGTTTGATCAGCCCCAGCATTTT
>-|TRBV12-5|TRBJ1-1|-
CASGLDGTQNTEAFF
TGTGCTAGTGGTTTGGACGGGACACAGAACACTGAAGCTTTCTTT
>-|TRBV6-5|TRBJ2-3|-
CASSYSRAQYF
TGTGCCAGCAGTTACTCCCGAGCGCAGTATTTT
>-|TRBV19|TRBJ1-5|TRBD1
CASSWGQGNQPQHF
TGTGCCAGTAGCTGGGGACAGGGCAATCAGCCCCAGCATTTT
>once|TRBV5-1|TRBJ2-2|-
CASSLSPNTGELFF
TGCGCCAGCAGCTTGTCCCCTAACACCGGGGAGCTGTTTTTT
>once|TRBV28|TRBJ2-2|TRBD2
CASSPAPGLINTGELFF
TGTGCCAGCAGTCCCGCCCCGGGACTAATAAACACCGGGGAGCTGTTTTTT
>-|TRBV28|TRBJ1-6|TRBD1
CASSLHGGQGYNSPLHF
TGTGCCAGCTCACTCCACGGGGGACAGGGCTATAATTCACCCCTCCACTTT
>once|TRBV2|TRBJ2-1|TRBD2
CASSSERGVNNEQFF
TGTGCCAGCAGTAGTGAGCGGGGGGTTAACAATGAGCAGTTCTTC
>-|TRBV19|TRBJ1-2|TRBD1
CASSVSKTGSYGYTF
TGTGCCAGTAGTGTAAGCAAGACAGGGAGCTATGGCTACACCTTC
>-|TRBV5-1|TRBJ2-2|TRBD1
CASSLGTGVTGELFF
TGCGCCAGCAGCTTGGGGACAGGGGTGACCGGGGAGCTGTTTTTT
>once|TRBV4-2|TRBJ2-7|-
CASSQDQMLAVQYF
TGTGCCAGCAGCCAAGACCAGATGCTAGCAGTGCAGTACTTC
>-|TRBV19|TRBJ1-2|-
CATRGGYGYTF
TGTGCAACTAGAGGGGGATATGGCTACACCTTC
>-|TRBV9|TRBJ2-7|TRBD2
CASSVDGAGGEQYF
TGTGCCAGCAGCGTAGACGGGGCGGGGGGGGAGCAGTACTTC
>-|TRBV18|TRBJ2-2|-
CASSLMDSQNTGELFF
TGTGCCAGCTCACTTATGGACAGCCAGAACACCGGGGAGCTGTTTTTT
>once|TRBV6-2/TRBV6-3|TRBJ1-1|-
CASSYSLNYNTEAFF
TGTGCCAGCAGTTACTCACTGAACTATAACACTGAAGCTTTCTTT
>-|TRBV7-2|TRBJ1-4|-
CASSRDRGEKLFF
TGTGCCAGCAGCCGCGACAGAGGCGAAAAACTGTTTTTT
>-|TRBV6-5|TRBJ1-2|-
CASSYYGQIYTF
TGTGCCAGCAGTTACTACGGACAAATCTACACCTTC
>few|TRBV7-3|TRBJ2-6|-
CASRRDTSTSGANVLTF
TGTGCCAGCAGACGGGACACCTCGACCTCTGGGGCCAACGTCCTGACTTTC
>-|TRBV11-2|TRBJ2-1|-
CASSFSGTYNEQFF
TGTGCCAGCAGCTTCTCAGGGACCTACAATGAGCAGTTCTTC
>-|TRBV16|TRBJ1-1|TRBD1
CASSQQGAKAFF
TGTGCCAGCAGCCAACAGGGGGCTAAGGCTTTCTTT
>few|TRBV7-3|TRBJ1-1|-
CASSLIGGGTEAFF
TGTGCCAGCAGCTTAATCGGGGGTGGCACTGAAGCTTTCTTT
>-|TRBV9|TRBJ1-6|-
CASSVASRNSPLHF
TGTGCCAGCAGCGTAGCTTCGAGGAATTCACCCCTCCACTTT
>-|TRBV12-3/TRBV12-4|TRBJ1-5|-
CASTKEGFQPQHF
TGTGCCAGCACTAAGGAGGGGTTTCAGCCCCAGCATTTT
>many|TRBV21-1|TRBJ1-6|-
CASSLAGGGAESNSPLHF
TGTGCCAGCAGCCTGGCAGGGGGCGGAGCCGAAAGTAATTCACCCCTCCACTTT